Reported below is one T cell receptor beta chain. The sample originates from a study of shared clonotypes between healthy human individuals. The donors, all of them Caucasian adults, lived in Nashville, Tennessee. Profiling relied on immunoSEQ multiplex PCR, and the TCRdb table lists in-frame clones only, not all of them. The data show 2 million to 2.5 million clones, approximately 93% seen once. Trimming took 8 bases from V and 4 from J, leaving 11 bases between them. Germline V gene sequence: CDR1 SNHLY, CDR2 FYNNEI. The CDR3 runs to 12 residues. The sequence came from a man between 18 and 35 years old in good health. Some clones in this sample may be carry-over from other donors' samples. The chain employs TRBV2 and TRBJ1-1; D unclear. The specimen was naive CD4+ T cells from PBMCs. Subset defined: CD45RA+ positively selected. The CDR3 DNA sequence: TGTGCCAGCGGCTTACTTGGCACTGAAGCTTTCTTT. This sequence encodes CASGLLGTEAFF.